The clone carrying this T cell receptor beta chain was counted between two and nine times. As yet, its antigen is unknown. The record originates from a study of vaccination effects on CD4 cells after COVID-19. Study background: A couple of convalescent patients gave samples 16 days and one week before vaccination. Study outcomes and limitations: New vaccine-induced clones were the main type among post-vaccine spike-reactive clones in convalescents.

Using viral peptide pools, the ViraFEST assay grew out antigen-specific CD4+ T cells prior to sequencing. The culture ran for under eleven days, and then CD4+ T cells were isolated. Between March and December 2020, the person had a SARS-CoV-2 infection that PCR confirmed. Serving as the negative control culture was a pool of HIV-1 Nef peptides. Generated by immunoSEQ multiplex PCR, the TCRdb table keeps only in-frame clones and is missing some. The repertoire has 55,000 to 90,000 clones, roughly two thirds of them found once; the top ten carry more than 5%. The sequence was obtained from a human donor who had a prior SARS-CoV-2 infection. This sample comprised CD4+ T cells from PBMCs cultured with HIV peptides, obtained before COVID-19 vaccination. Subset specified: HIV-1 Nef peptide pool negative control/reference culture.

The CDR3 region has the DNA TGTGCCAGCTCGGCGGGGGACCCCTATAATTCACCCCTCCACTTT. This gives the protein CASSAGDPYNSPLHF. The chain joins TRBV18 to TRBJ1-6; tentatively, D is TRBD1 (5 bases). The CDR3 is made up of 15 amino acids. Trimming shortened V by 6 bases and J by 2 bases, and 11 bases separated the two germline ends. Looked up from germline, CDR1 is KGHSH and CDR2 is LQKENI.